The 11 T cell receptor beta chains below all came from one sample that was sequenced in a study of read filtering for tumor transcriptome and immune sequencing. This library used around 400 ng RNA and molecular barcoded adaptors spanning alpha/delta and beta/gamma chains. From the reads, TCRdb called clonotypes with MiXCR, one entry per CDR3 protein. The sample includes 40,000 or so distinct CDR3 sequences, about 10% seen only once; the top ten take about 35%. The specimen was a population of CD138-negative cells sorted from bone marrow. The receptors stem from a donor at least 40 years old with multiple myeloma.

This clonotype was counted many times. The chain recombines TRBV29-1 with TRBJ2-3; D is uncertain. The CDR3 is 13 residues long. The V and J ends lost 3 bases and 2 bases respectively, with 9 bases between them. The germline gives CDR1 SQVTM, CDR2 ANQGSEA. The DNA of the CDR3 is TGCAGCGTTGAGGCCCAGGACACAGATACGCAGTATTTT. Its translation is CSVEAQDTDTQYF.

This clonotype came up many times. The chain joins TRBV7-8 to TRBJ2-5; maybe TRBD1 (5 bases). CDR3 size: 14 residues. Germline V lookup: CDR1 SGHVS, CDR2 FQNEAQ. The ends were cut back, 5 bases at V and 1 base at J, with 11 bases in the middle. The CDR3 spells CASSRSGPQETQYF. The CDR3 DNA reads as TGTGCCAGCAGCCGTTCAGGGCCCCAAGAGACCCAGTACTTC.

This clonotype was picked up many times. This chain joins TRBV2 and TRBJ2-5; D possibly uses TRBD1 or TRBD2 (5 bases each). Trimming pared 8 bases from V and 1 base from J, leaving 20 bases between. This CDR3 has 16 amino acids. Germline V gene data show CDR1 as SNHLY and CDR2 as FYNNEI. The CDR3 DNA follows: TGTGCCAGCGCCCGGGGTGGGGTAGGGACCCAAGAGACCCAGTACTTC. It yields the protein CASARGGVGTQETQYF.

This clonotype was detected many times. The chain joins TRBV12-3 or TRBV12-4 to TRBJ1-5; no clear D gene. CDR3 length: 15 amino acids. The V and J ends lost 3 bases and 0 bases respectively, with 9 bases between them. The DNA for the CDR3 is TGTGCCAGCAGTTTGGGGTCTGATAGCAATCAGCCCCAGCATTTT. It is translated as CASSLGSDSNQPQHF.

This clonotype was observed many times. The chain recombines TRBV5-1 with TRBJ1-1, with TRBD1 as a possible D gene (5 bases). CDR1 is SGHRS, CDR2 YFSETQ, per germline. Trimming took off 5 bases at V and 4 bases at J, with 24 bases between the two ends. The CDR3 covers 17 residues. CDR3 sequence reads: CASSLGTGLDLGTEAFF. The CDR3 DNA follows: TGCGCCAGCAGTCTGGGGACGGGGTTGGATTTGGGCACTGAAGCTTTCTTT.

In this sample, this clonotype turned up many times. This rearrangement joins TRBV7-9 to TRBJ1-1; maybe TRBD1 (5 bases). With 2 bases removed from V and 3 bases from J, the gap between germline ends came to 10 bases. Looked up from germline, CDR1 is SEHNR and CDR2 is FQNEAQ (reference sequence). The CDR3 is 14 amino acids. In nucleotides, the CDR3 is TGTGCCAGCAGCTTAAGGGGAGTGGACACTGAAGCTTTCTTT. Its translation: CASSLRGVDTEAFF.

There are many counts of this clonotype. The chain joins TRBV5-1 to TRBJ2-7; a possible D gene is TRBD1 (5 bases). This CDR3 has 13 amino acids. Trimming stripped 3 bases from V and 3 bases from J, with 10 bases between. The V gene's germline CDR1 is SGHRS and CDR2 YFSETQ. DNA of the CDR3: TGCGCCAGCAGCTATACACAGGACTACGAGCAGTACTTC. Translation: CASSYTQDYEQYF.

This clonotype has a count of ten or more. The V and J genes are TRBV7-9 and TRBJ1-1, with D maybe TRBD1 (5 bases). V was clipped by 2 bases and J by 3 bases, with 10 bases between them. Germline CDR1 and CDR2: SEHNR and FQNEAQ (reference sequence). The length of the CDR3 is 14 residues. The CDR3 here is CASSLRGDHTEAFF. The CDR3 bases are TGTGCCAGCAGCTTAAGGGGCGACCACACTGAAGCTTTCTTT. The whole variable domain, filled in from reference TRBV7-9 and TRBJ1-1, reads DTGVSQNPRHKITKRGQNVTFRCDPISEHNRLYWYRQTLGQGPEFLTYFQNEAQLEKSRLLSDRFSAERPKGSFSTLEIQRTEQGDSAMYLCASSLRGDHTEAFFGQGTRLTVV.

Many counts were recorded for this clonotype. The chain carries TRBV7-9 and TRBJ2-2, with 8 bases aligning to TRBD1. CDR3 length: 15 amino acids. With 8 bases clipped from V and 1 base from J, the junction kept 6 bases outside the gene matches. Germline CDR1 is SEHNR and CDR2 is FQNEAQ (reference sequence). CDR3 region: CASDTGTGNTGELFF. For the CDR3, the DNA is TGTGCCAGCGATACCGGGACAGGGAACACCGGGGAGCTGTTTTTT.

This clonotype was seen repeatedly, ten times or more. The V call is TRBV13, the J call TRBJ2-5; TRBD1 matches 8 bases. V lost 2 bases to trimming and J lost 4 bases; unmatched junction nucleotides: 3. The CDR3 is 14 amino acids. Looked up from germline, CDR1 is PRHDT and CDR2 is FYEKMQ (reference sequence). In DNA, the CDR3 is TGTGCCAGCAGCTTAAGGACAGGGCGAGAGACCCAGTACTTC. Protein sequence: CASSLRTGRETQYF. Based on the CDR3 plus reference TRBV13 and TRBJ2-5, the full variable domain is AAGVIQSPRHLIKEKRETATLKCYPIPRHDTVYWYQQGPGQDPQFLISFYEKMQSDKGSIPDRFSAQQFSDYHSELNMSSLELGDSALYFCASSLRTGRETQYFGPGTRLLVL.

This clonotype was seen ten or more times. The chain links TRBV18 to TRBJ2-2; D call uncertain. The CDR3 covers 18 residues. V was trimmed by 2 bases and J by 7 bases, leaving 23 bases between them. The germline V gene has CDR1 KGHSH and CDR2 LQKENI. The CDR3 here is CASSPFLSRTGFGGELFF. The DNA of the CDR3 is TGTGCCAGCTCACCATTCCTATCAAGGACCGGCTTCGGCGGGGAGCTGTTTTTT.